The clone carrying this T cell receptor (beta chain) showed up just once. Produced via immunoSEQ multiplex PCR; TCRdb's table is partial and in-frame only. The data contain over 2 million clones, around 93% of them seen just once; the ten biggest clones take up approximately 0.4%. The sample originates from a study of shared clonotypes between healthy human individuals. Study as a whole: CD4 naive cells filled three plates per donor, CD4 memory three, CD8 naive two and CD8 memory one.

V lost 1 base and J lost 3; bases outside the gene matches: 9. Germline-derived CDR1 and CDR2 are LNHNV and YYDKDF (reference sequence). The CDR3 loop spans 17 amino acids. The chain recombines TRBV15 with TRBJ2-7, with TRBD1 identical over 10 bases. The TCR originated in a man aged 18 to 29 in good health. Some clones in this sample may be carry-over from other donors' samples. Material: naive CD4+ T cells from PBMCs. Stated subset: CD45RA+ positively selected. In DNA, the CDR3 is TGTGCCACCAGCAGAGCTCCGGGGGGACAGGGGAACTACGAGCAGTACTTC. Protein sequence: CATSRAPGGQGNYEQYF.